This T cell receptor beta chain is from a study of glioma-infiltrating T cells after dendritic cell vaccination. Background on the study: Autologous tumor lysate-pulsed dendritic cell vaccination was given between about 2003 and 2013.

Regarding time point: after dendritic cell vaccination, including at tumor progression/relapse. Produced via immunoSEQ multiplex PCR; TCRdb's table is partial and in-frame only. The table records 100,000 to 120,000 clones, around 89% of them present only once. Trimming stripped 5 bases from V and 4 bases from J, with 9 bases between. Germline CDR1 reads LNHDA; CDR2 reads SQIVND (reference sequence). The CDR3 contains 12 residues. This clonotype originated in a human donor with glioblastoma. The sequenced sample was blood, obtained after dendritic cell vaccination. The chain is built from TRBV19 and TRBJ2-7; perhaps TRBD1 as D (5 bases). This CDR3 reads CASSLQGYEQYF. CDR3 sequence (DNA): TGTGCCAGTAGTCTTCAGGGTTACGAGCAGTACTTC.